The T cell receptor beta chain described here comes from a study of glioma-infiltrating T cells. Study context: Blood libraries targeted about 4- to 11-fold coverage of roughly 1 million T cells. Overall study results and limits: Only very few CDR3 sequences appeared in both tissue and blood. Tissue-blood divergence was below expectation in non-neoplastic patients, above in gliomas. Patients with low tissue-blood divergence carried a signature set of shared blood CDR3 motifs.

About this clonotype itself: Its antigen is unidentified.

Amplification of TCR alpha and beta CDR3 regions from RNA used iRepertoire nested multiplex PCR. TCRdb re-analysed the multiplex PCR reads in MiXCR, keeping a single row per CDR3 protein. The sample yields about 410,000 distinct CDR3 sequences, approximately 42% seen once. From germline, CDR1 is KGHSH and CDR2 LQKENI. The CDR3 is 16 residues long. With 2 bases removed from V and 0 bases from J, the gap between germline ends came to 10 bases. The specimen was glioma tissue, nonneoplastic brain tissue, or PBMCs (not recorded which). The clonotype originates from a human donor with low-grade glioma or glioblastoma, undergoing nonglioma brain surgery, or in good health (not recorded which). V gene TRBV18 combines with J gene TRBJ1-4; D gene unclear. The CDR3 nucleotides read TGTGCCAGCTCACCAGCGGACCTCCCAACTAATGAAAAACTGTTTTTT. Its translation: CASSPADLPTNEKLFF.